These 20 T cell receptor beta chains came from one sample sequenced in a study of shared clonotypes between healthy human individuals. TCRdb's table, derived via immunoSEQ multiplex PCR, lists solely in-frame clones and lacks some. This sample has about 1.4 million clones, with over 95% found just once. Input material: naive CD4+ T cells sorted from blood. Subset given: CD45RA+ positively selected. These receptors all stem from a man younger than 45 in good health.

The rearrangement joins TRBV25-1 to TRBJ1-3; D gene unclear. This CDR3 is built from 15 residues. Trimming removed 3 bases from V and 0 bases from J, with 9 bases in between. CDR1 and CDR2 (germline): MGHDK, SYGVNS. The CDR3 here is CASSEVLTSGNTIYF. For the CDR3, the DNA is TGTGCCAGCAGTGAGGTACTTACCTCTGGAAACACCATATATTTT. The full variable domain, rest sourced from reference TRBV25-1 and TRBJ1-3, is EADIYQTPRYLVIGTGKKITLECSQTMGHDKMYWYQQDPGMELHLIHYSYGVNSTEKGDLSSESTVSRIRTEHFPLTLESARPSHTSQYLCASSEVLTSGNTIYFGEGSWLTVV.

CDR3 nucleotide sequence: TGTGCCAGCAGCCCGAGGACAGGGAACTATGGCTACACCTTC. Encoded protein: CASSPRTGNYGYTF. V and J are TRBV2 and TRBJ1-2, with 8 positions matching TRBD1. V was pared by 6 bases and J by 2 bases, with 5 bases of the junction left unmatched. The CDR3 runs to 14 residues. CDR1 and CDR2 (germline): SNHLY, FYNNEI. The full variable domain, in which reference TRBV2 and TRBJ1-2 provide the parts outside the CDR3, is EPEVTQTPSHQVTQMGQEVILRCVPISNHLYFYWYRQILGQKVEFLVSFYNNEISEKSEIFDDQFSVERPDGSNFTLKIRSTKLEDSAMYFCASSPRTGNYGYTFGSGTRLTVV.

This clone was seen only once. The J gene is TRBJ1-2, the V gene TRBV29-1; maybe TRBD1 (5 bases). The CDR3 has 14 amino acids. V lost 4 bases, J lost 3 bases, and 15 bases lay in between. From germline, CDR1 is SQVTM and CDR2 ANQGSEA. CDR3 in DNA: TGCAGCGTTGGGGTCAGGGCGCAGGACTATGGCTACACCTTC. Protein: CSVGVRAQDYGYTF.

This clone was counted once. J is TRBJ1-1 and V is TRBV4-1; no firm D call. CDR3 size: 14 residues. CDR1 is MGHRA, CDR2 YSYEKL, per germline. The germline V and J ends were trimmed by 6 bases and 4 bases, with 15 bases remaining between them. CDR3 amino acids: CASSQINLGTEAFF. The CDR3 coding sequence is TGCGCCAGCAGTCAAATCAACCTTGGCACTGAAGCTTTCTTT.

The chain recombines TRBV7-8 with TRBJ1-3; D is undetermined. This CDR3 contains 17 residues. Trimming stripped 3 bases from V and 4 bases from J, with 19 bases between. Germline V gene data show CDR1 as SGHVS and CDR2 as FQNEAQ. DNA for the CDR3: TGTGCCAGCAGCTTGTTGTACAGCGGGCTGCCCGGAAACACCATATATTTT. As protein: CASSLLYSGLPGNTIYF. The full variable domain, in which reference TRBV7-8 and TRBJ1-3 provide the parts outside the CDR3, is GAGVSQSPRYKVAKRGQDVALRCDPISGHVSLFWYQQALGQGPEFLTYFQNEAQLDKSGLPSDRFFAERPEGSVSTLKIQRTQQEDSAVYLCASSLLYSGLPGNTIYFGEGSWLTVV.

The CDR3 DNA is TGCAGCGTTATGCTTGGTGAAGCTTTCTTT. Its translation: CSVMLGEAFF. V gene TRBV29-1 combines with J gene TRBJ1-1; D call uncertain. Germline V gives CDR1 SQVTM, CDR2 ANQGSEA. The V end was cut by 5 bases, the J end by 7 bases, with 8 bases between. The CDR3 covers 10 residues.

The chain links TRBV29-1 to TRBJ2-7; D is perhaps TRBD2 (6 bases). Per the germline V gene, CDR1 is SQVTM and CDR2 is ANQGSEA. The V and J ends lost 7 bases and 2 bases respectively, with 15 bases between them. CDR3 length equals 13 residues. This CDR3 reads CSAQTRTTYEQYF. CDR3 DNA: TGCAGCGCTCAGACTAGAACCACCTACGAGCAGTACTTC.

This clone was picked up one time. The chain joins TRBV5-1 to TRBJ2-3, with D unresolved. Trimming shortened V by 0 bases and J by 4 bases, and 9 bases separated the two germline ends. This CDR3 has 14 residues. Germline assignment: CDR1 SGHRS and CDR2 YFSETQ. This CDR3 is CASSLGQAPDTQYF. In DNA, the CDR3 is TGCGCCAGCAGCTTGGGGCAGGCCCCAGATACGCAGTATTTT. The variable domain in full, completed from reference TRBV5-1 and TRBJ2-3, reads KAGVTQTPRYLIKTRGQQVTLSCSPISGHRSVSWYQQTPGQGLQFLFEYFSETQRNKGNFPGRFSGRQFSNSRSEMNVSTLELGDSALYLCASSLGQAPDTQYFGPGTRLTVL.

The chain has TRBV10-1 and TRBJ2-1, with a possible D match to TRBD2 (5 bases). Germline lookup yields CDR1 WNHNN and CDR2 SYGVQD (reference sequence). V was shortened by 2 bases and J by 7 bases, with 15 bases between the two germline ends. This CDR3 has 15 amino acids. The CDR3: CASSEVLGRGNEQFF. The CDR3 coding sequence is TGCGCCAGCAGTGAGGTGCTTGGGCGAGGGAATGAGCAGTTCTTC.

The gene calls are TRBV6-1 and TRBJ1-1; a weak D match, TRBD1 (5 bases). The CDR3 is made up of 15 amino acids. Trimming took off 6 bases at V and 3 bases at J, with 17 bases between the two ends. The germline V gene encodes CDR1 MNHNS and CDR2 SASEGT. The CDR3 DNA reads TGTGCCAGCAGGAGCTTAGGGGCAACCGACACTGAAGCTTTCTTT. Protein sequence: CASRSLGATDTEAFF.

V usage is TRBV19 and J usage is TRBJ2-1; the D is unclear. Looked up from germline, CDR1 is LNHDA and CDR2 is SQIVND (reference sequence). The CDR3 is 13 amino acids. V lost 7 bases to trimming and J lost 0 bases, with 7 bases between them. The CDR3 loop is CASTVGSYNEQFF. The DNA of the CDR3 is TGTGCCAGTACGGTCGGCTCCTACAATGAGCAGTTCTTC.

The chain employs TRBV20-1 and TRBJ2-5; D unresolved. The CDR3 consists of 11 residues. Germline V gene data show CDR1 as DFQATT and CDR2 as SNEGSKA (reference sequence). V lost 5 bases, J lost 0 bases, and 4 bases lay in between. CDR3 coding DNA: TGCAGTGCTCGACACCAAGAGACCCAGTACTTC. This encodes CSARHQETQYF.

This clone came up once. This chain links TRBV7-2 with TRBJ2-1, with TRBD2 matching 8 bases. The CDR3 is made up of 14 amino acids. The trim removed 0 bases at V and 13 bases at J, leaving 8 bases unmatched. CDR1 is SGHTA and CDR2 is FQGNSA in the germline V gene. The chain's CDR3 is CASSLAPGLVIQFF. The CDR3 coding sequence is TGTGCCAGCAGCTTAGCGCCGGGACTAGTAATTCAGTTCTTC.

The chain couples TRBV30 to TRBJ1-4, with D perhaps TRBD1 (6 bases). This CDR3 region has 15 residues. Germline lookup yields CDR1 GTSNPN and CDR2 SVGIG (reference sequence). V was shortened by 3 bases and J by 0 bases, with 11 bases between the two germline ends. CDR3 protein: CAWRAKGATNEKLFF. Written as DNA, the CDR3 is TGTGCCTGGAGGGCCAAGGGGGCAACTAATGAAAAACTGTTTTTT. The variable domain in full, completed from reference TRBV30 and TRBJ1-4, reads SQTIHQWPATLVQPVGSPLSLECTVEGTSNPNLYWYRQAAGRGLQLLFYSVGIGQISSEVPQNLSASRPQDRQFILSSKKLLLSDSGFYLCAWRAKGATNEKLFFGSGTQLSVL.

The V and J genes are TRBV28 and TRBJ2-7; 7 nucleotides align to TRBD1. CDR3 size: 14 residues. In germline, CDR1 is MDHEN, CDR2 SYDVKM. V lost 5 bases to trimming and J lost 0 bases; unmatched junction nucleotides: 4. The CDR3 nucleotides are TGTGCCAGCAGTCCGGGACAGAACTCCTACGAGCAGTACTTC. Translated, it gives CASSPGQNSYEQYF.

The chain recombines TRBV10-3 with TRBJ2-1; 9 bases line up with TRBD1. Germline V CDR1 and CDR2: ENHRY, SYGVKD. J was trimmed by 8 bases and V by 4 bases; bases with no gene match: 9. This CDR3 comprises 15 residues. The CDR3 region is CAISGRGQGRHEQFF. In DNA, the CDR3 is TGTGCCATCAGTGGCAGGGGACAGGGTAGACATGAGCAGTTCTTC.

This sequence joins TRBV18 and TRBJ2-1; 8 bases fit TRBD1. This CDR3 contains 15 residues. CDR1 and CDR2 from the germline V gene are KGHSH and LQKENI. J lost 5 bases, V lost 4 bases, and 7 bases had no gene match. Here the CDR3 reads CASSQPGQENNEQFF. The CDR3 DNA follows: TGTGCCAGCTCACAACCGGGACAGGAGAACAATGAGCAGTTCTTC.

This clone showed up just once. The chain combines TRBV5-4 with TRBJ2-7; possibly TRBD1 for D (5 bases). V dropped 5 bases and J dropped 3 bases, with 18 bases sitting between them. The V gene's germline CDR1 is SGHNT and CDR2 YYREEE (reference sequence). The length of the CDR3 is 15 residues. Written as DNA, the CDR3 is TGTGCCAGCAGGACAGACCCGGGCAAGGGCTACGAGCAGTACTTC. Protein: CASRTDPGKGYEQYF.

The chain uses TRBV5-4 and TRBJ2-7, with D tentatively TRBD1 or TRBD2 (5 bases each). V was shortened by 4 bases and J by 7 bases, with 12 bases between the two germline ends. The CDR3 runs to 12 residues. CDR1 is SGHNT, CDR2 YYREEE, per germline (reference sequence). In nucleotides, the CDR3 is TGTGCCAGCAGCCTCGGGAACAGGGAGCAGTACTTC. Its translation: CASSLGNREQYF. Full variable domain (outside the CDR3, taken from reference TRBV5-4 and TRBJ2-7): ETGVTQSPTHLIKTRGQQVTLRCSSQSGHNTVSWYQQALGQGPQFIFQYYREEENGRGNFPPRFSGLQFPNYSSELNVNALELDDSALYLCASSLGNREQYFGPGTRLTVT.

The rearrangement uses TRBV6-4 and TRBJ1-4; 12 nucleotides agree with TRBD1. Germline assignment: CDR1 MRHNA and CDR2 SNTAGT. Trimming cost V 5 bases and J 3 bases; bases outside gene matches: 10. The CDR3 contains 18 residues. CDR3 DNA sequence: TGTGCCAGCAGTCCGACCGGGACAGGGGGCTTGTCTAATGAAAAACTGTTTTTT. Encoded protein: CASSPTGTGGLSNEKLFF.